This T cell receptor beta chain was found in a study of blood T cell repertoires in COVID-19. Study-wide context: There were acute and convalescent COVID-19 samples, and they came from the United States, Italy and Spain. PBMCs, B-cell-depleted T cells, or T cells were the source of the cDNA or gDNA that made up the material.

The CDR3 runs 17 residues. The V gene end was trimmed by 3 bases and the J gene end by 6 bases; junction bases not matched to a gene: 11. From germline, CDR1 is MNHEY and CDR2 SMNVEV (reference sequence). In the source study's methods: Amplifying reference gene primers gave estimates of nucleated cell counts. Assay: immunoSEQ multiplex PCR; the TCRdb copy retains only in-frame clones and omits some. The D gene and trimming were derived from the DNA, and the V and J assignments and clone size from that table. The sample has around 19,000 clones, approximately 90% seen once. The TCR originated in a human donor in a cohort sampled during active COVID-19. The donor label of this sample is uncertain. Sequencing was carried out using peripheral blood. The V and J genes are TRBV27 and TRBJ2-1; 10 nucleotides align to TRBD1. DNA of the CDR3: TGTGCCAGCAGTTTCCTCCGACAGGGGGCGCGGGTCAATGAGCAGTTCTTC. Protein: CASSFLRQGARVNEQFF.